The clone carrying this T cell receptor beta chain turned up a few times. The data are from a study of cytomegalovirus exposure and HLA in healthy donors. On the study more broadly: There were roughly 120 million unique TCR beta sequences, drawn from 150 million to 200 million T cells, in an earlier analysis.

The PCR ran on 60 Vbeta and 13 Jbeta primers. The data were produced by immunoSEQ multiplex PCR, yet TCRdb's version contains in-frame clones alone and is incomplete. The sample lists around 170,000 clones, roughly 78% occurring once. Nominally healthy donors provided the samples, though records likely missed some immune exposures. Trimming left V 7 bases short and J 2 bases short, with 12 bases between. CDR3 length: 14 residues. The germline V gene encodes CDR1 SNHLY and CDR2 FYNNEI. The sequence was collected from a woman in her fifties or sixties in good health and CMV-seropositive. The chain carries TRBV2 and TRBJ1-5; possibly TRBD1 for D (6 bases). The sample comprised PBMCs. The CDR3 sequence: CASTWTAGNQPQHF. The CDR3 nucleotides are TGTGCCAGCACGTGGACAGCTGGCAATCAGCCCCAGCATTTT.